The next 16 T cell receptor beta chains were all read from a single sample in a study of cytomegalovirus exposure and HLA in healthy donors. Primers included in the PCR were 60 Vbeta and 13 Jbeta primers. Only in-frame clones appear in the TCRdb table, and some are missing; sequencing was by immunoSEQ multiplex PCR. The profile shows 150,000 to 200,000 clones, 75% to 90% of them singletons. Specimen: PBMCs. Every receptor here comes from a woman under 30 in good health and CMV-seronegative.

This clone was detected only once. The J gene is TRBJ2-5, the V gene TRBV28; 12 bases align to TRBD2. The trim removed 7 bases at V and 5 bases at J, leaving 11 bases unmatched. Per the germline V gene, CDR1 is MDHEN and CDR2 is SYDVKM. The CDR3 sequence is 16 residues long. The CDR3, as DNA: TGTGCCAGCACTCTTCCCACTAGCGGGGGGCTGGAGACCCAGTACTTC. Translated: CASTLPTSGGLETQYF.

The rearrangement uses TRBV4-1 and TRBJ1-5; D not resolved. V was pared by 4 bases and J by 5 bases, with 9 bases between. The germline gives CDR1 MGHRA, CDR2 YSYEKL. CDR3 length: 13 amino acids. The CDR3 nucleotides read TGCGCCAGCAGCCCTCAGAATTATCAGCCCCAGCATTTT. Protein product: CASSPQNYQPQHF.

The chain links TRBV5-5 to TRBJ2-7; D uncertain. Germline V gene data show CDR1 as SGHKS and CDR2 as YYEKEE (reference sequence). V lost 0 bases and J lost 4, with 11 bases in between. The length of the CDR3 is 14 residues. This chain's CDR3 is CASSLGQVPYEQYF. The CDR3 nucleotides are TGTGCCAGCAGCTTGGGGCAGGTACCATACGAGCAGTACTTC.

Only one count was recorded for this clone. The gene calls are TRBV7-8 and TRBJ2-7; TRBD2 is a possible D gene (5 bases). The V end lost 2 bases, the J end lost 6 bases, and 17 bases lay between the germline ends. Per germline, CDR1 SGHVS and CDR2 FQNEAQ. This CDR3 region has 15 residues. In nucleotides, the CDR3 is TGTGCCAGCAGCTTACCCGGGATGGGGATATCCGAGCAGTACTTC. Its translation: CASSLPGMGISEQYF. Drawing the rest from reference TRBV7-8 and TRBJ2-7, the complete variable domain is GAGVSQSPRYKVAKRGQDVALRCDPISGHVSLFWYQQALGQGPEFLTYFQNEAQLDKSGLPSDRFFAERPEGSVSTLKIQRTQQEDSAVYLCASSLPGMGISEQYFGPGTRLTVT.

The chain carries TRBV28 and TRBJ1-1; D is undetermined. CDR3 length equals 17 residues. The ends were cut back, 7 bases at V and 1 base at J, with 22 bases in the middle. Germline values: CDR1 MDHEN, CDR2 SYDVKM. The CDR3 is CASTRPARPTSNTEAFF. CDR3 DNA sequence: TGTGCCAGCACCCGGCCCGCTCGACCGACATCGAACACTGAAGCTTTCTTT.

V is TRBV7-3 and J is TRBJ2-3; TRBD1 is a possible D gene (5 bases). This CDR3 is 15 amino acids long. Germline-derived CDR1 and CDR2 are SGHTA and FQGTGA. Trimming removed 5 bases from V and 0 bases from J, with 12 bases in between. CDR3 DNA: TGTGCCAGCAGCCAGGGTTTCGCCAGCACAGATACGCAGTATTTT. Amino acid sequence: CASSQGFASTDTQYF. Using reference TRBV7-3 and TRBJ2-3 for the parts outside the CDR3, the full variable domain is GAGVSQTPSNKVTEKGKYVELRCDPISGHTALYWYRQSLGQGPEFLIYFQGTGAADDSGLPNDRFFAVRPEGSVSTLKIQRTERGDSAVYLCASSQGFASTDTQYFGPGTRLTVL.

This chain uses TRBV11-2 with TRBJ2-7; TRBD2 might be the D (5 bases). There are 13 residues in the CDR3. Trimming took off 0 bases at V and 5 bases at J, with 8 bases between the two ends. CDR1 is SGHAT, CDR2 FQNNGV, per germline. DNA of the CDR3: TGTGCCAGCAGCTTAGAGCTAGCTGACGAGCAGTACTTC. This gives the protein CASSLELADEQYF. The variable domain in full, completed from reference TRBV11-2 and TRBJ2-7, reads EAGVAQSPRYKIIEKRQSVAFWCNPISGHATLYWYQQILGQGPKLLIQFQNNGVVDDSQLPKDRFSAERLKGVDSTLKIQPAKLEDSAVYLCASSLELADEQYFGPGTRLTVT.

DNA for the CDR3: TGCGCCAGCAGCCAACTCCGGGACAGGGGCCGCATAGAGCAGTACTTC. Translating it yields CASSQLRDRGRIEQYF. This chain joins TRBV4-1 and TRBJ2-7; 10 nucleotides match TRBD1. The CDR3 totals 16 residues. V lost 2 bases and J lost 7; bases outside the gene matches: 11. Germline V gene lookup returns CDR1 MGHRA and CDR2 YSYEKL.

V is TRBV10-2 and J is TRBJ2-5, with TRBD2 matching over 15 bases. Judging by the DNA end, TRBJ2-7 fits better; the J call may be wrong. The CDR3 has 17 amino acids. CDR1 is WSHSY, CDR2 SAAADI, per germline. CDR3 nucleotides: TGCGCCAGCAGTGACCACGGACTAGCGGGGGGGGTCTACGAGCAGTACTTC. This sequence encodes CASSDHGLAGGVYEQYF.

V and J are TRBV28 and TRBJ1-4; D perhaps matches TRBD1 (6 bases). Trimming took off 5 bases at V and 6 bases at J, with 13 bases between the two ends. Per germline, CDR1 MDHEN and CDR2 SYDVKM. This CDR3 comprises 14 residues. The DNA of the CDR3 is TGTGCCAGCAGTCCCGGGACACACTATGAAAAACTGTTTTTT. As protein: CASSPGTHYEKLFF.

The rearrangement links TRBV18 to TRBJ1-1; a possible D gene is TRBD1 (6 bases). V was clipped by 1 base and J by 7 bases, with 19 bases between them. The germline V gene has CDR1 KGHSH and CDR2 LQKENI. The CDR3 covers 16 residues. This CDR3 reads CASSPQEWDKEVEAFF. CDR3 DNA sequence: TGTGCCAGCTCACCACAAGAATGGGACAAGGAAGTTGAAGCTTTCTTT.

This clone was counted a single time. J is TRBJ2-4 and V is TRBV7-9; 8 bases agree with TRBD2. Losses at the gene ends were 1 base for V and 0 bases for J; bases not matched to a gene: 11. CDR3 length: 19 amino acids. CDR1 and CDR2 from the germline V gene are SEHNR and FQNEAQ (reference sequence). CDR3 region: CASSLGWTSTPLAKNIQYF. For the CDR3, the DNA is TGTGCCAGCAGCTTAGGGTGGACTAGCACACCCCTAGCCAAAAACATTCAGTACTTC.

The genes are TRBV5-5 and TRBJ2-3; D is unclear. Per the germline V gene, CDR1 is SGHKS and CDR2 is YYEKEE (reference sequence). With 4 bases removed from V and 3 bases from J, the gap between germline ends came to 6 bases. CDR3 length: 12 amino acids. The CDR3 sequence: CASSPTTDTQYF. Here the CDR3 DNA reads TGTGCCAGCAGCCCTACTACAGATACGCAGTATTTT.

The chain carries TRBV19 and TRBJ1-3, with D possibly being TRBD1 (6 bases). V lost 6 bases and J lost 3, with 12 bases in between. CDR1 is LNHDA and CDR2 is SQIVND in the germline V gene (reference sequence). CDR3 size: 14 residues. Written as DNA, the CDR3 is TGTGCCAGTAGAGTGAGCAGGGGTGGAAACACCATATATTTT. Translating it yields CASRVSRGGNTIYF.

CDR3 protein: CSVSQGSSTEAFF. CDR3 nucleotide sequence: TGCAGCGTTTCACAGGGGAGTAGCACTGAAGCTTTCTTT. The V and J genes are TRBV29-1 and TRBJ1-1; 7 positions match TRBD1. This CDR3 spans 13 amino acids. CDR1 and CDR2 from the germline V gene are SQVTM and ANQGSEA. Germline trimming cut 5 bases from V and 4 bases from J; bases unmatched to any gene: 7.

The rearrangement joins TRBV19 to TRBJ2-2; maybe TRBD1 (7 bases). The V and J ends lost 4 bases and 6 bases respectively, with 18 bases between them. CDR1 LNHDA and CDR2 SQIVND come from the germline V gene (reference sequence). The CDR3 has 16 amino acids. CDR3 sequence: CASSNRGGRTAGELFF. Here the CDR3 DNA reads TGTGCCAGTAGTAACAGGGGAGGCCGAACCGCCGGGGAGCTGTTTTTT.